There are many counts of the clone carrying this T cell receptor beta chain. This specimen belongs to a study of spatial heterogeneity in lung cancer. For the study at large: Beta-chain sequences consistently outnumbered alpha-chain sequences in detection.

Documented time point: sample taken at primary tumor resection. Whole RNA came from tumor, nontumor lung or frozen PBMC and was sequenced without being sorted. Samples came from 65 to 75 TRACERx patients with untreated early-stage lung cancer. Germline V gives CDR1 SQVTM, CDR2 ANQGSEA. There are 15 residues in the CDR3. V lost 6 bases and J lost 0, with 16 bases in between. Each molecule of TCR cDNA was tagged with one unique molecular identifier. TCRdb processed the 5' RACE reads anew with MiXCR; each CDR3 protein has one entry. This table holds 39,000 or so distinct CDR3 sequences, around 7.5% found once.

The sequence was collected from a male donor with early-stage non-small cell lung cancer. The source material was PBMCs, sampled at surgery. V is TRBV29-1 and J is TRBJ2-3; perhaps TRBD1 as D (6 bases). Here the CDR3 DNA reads TGCAGCGTCGCTCGGGACACCTCTAGCACAGATACGCAGTATTTT. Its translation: CSVARDTSSTDTQYF.